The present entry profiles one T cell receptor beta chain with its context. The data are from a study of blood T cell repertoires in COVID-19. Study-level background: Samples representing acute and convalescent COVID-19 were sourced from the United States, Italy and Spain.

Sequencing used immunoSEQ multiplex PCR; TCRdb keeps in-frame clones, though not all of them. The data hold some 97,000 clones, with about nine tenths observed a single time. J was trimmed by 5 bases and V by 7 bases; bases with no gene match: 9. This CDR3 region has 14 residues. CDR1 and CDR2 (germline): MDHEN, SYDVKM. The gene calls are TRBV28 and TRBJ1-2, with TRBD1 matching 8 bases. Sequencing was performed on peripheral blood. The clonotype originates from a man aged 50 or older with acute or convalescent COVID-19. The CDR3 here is CASKIPQGAYGYTF. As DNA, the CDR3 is TGTGCCAGCAAGATACCGCAGGGGGCATATGGCTACACCTTC.